The clone carrying this TCR beta chain was detected once. What it binds is not known. The sample belongs to a study of cytomegalovirus exposure and HLA in healthy donors. The assay was immunoSEQ multiplex PCR, and TCRdb's table has in-frame clones only and misses some. Of over 150,000 clones in the sample, 91% were seen once. CDR1 is LNHDA, CDR2 SQIVND, per germline (reference sequence). J gave up 5 bases and V 3 bases, and 11 bases lay outside the gene matches. The CDR3 runs 17 residues. Study observations and caveats: In the approximately 120 validation repertoires, a later analysis found that first-cohort TCR clusters tended to co-occur. Across donors, most TCRs were seen rarely, yet some public ones were widespread.

The chain employs TRBV19 and TRBJ2-2; 8 bases fit TRBD2. This receptor was identified in a woman younger than 35 in good health and CMV-seropositive. The sample taken for sequencing was PBMCs. Here the CDR3 DNA reads TGTGCCAGTAGTATCAGGAAGGCGGGGGGCCTTACCGGGGAGCTGTTTTTT. This encodes CASSIRKAGGLTGELFF. Using reference TRBV19 and TRBJ2-2 for the parts outside the CDR3, the full variable domain is DGGITQSPKYLFRKEGQNVTLSCEQNLNHDAMYWYRQDPGQGLRLIYYSQIVNDFQKGDIAEGYSVSREKKESFPLTVTSAQKNPTAFYLCASSIRKAGGLTGELFFGEGSRLTVL.